The clone carrying this T cell receptor beta chain was counted at least ten times. Its antigen remains unknown. TCRdb called the reads again in MiXCR, with one record for every CDR3 protein. The sample gives 680,000 or so distinct CDR3 sequences, about 40% of which show up once; around 2.8% is in the top ten. The sample originates from a study of T cell repertoires in cytomegalovirus infection. Study background: Indicated by public TCR beta signatures were CMV infection and matching HLA type.

Study-level findings and limits: What dominated the ex vivo response were HLA-C-restricted CMV-specific TCR beta clonotypes.

The source material was PBMCs. The source of this sequence is a human donor in good health (CMV status not recorded). Some clones in this sample may be carry-over from other donors' samples.

The CDR3 DNA follows: TGTGCCAGCAGCCCCTCCCCAAGGGATACGCAGTATTTT. Protein: CASSPSPRDTQYF. The chain has TRBV7-6 and TRBJ2-3; D remains unclear. In germline, CDR1 is SGHVS, CDR2 FNYEAQ. With 5 bases removed from V and 6 bases from J, the gap between germline ends came to 12 bases. This CDR3 spans 13 amino acids.